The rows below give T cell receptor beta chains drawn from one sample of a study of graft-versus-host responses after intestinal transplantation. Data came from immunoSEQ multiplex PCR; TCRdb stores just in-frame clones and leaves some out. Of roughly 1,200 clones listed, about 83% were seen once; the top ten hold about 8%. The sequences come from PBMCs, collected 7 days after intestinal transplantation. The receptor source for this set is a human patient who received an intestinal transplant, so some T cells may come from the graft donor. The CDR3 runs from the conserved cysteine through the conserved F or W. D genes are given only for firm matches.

cdr3_aa: CASSALGGPIGTDTQYF
d_call: -
v_call: TRBV6-1

cdr3_aa: CASRSGTGLYGYTF
d_call: TRBD1
v_call: TRBV2

cdr3_aa: CASSPPRVGGNSNEQYF
d_call: TRBD1
v_call: TRBV18

cdr3_aa: CSVEDLTGLYGYTF
d_call: -
v_call: TRBV29-1

cdr3_aa: CASSWYGQGCGYEQYF
d_call: TRBD1
v_call: TRBV7-9

cdr3_aa: CASSQAGQGFEYEQYF
d_call: -
v_call: TRBV25-1

cdr3_aa: CASSIDHYNEQFF
d_call: -
v_call: TRBV7-3

cdr3_aa: CASSPGLAREETQYF
d_call: TRBD2
v_call: TRBV10-2

cdr3_aa: CASSLGTGSYGYTF
d_call: TRBD1
v_call: TRBV5-1

cdr3_aa: CASSLARGEPTDTQYF
d_call: -
v_call: TRBV7-8

cdr3_aa: CASSPNQETQYF
d_call: -
v_call: TRBV9

cdr3_aa: CASRAGTGPHEQYF
d_call: TRBD1
v_call: TRBV19

cdr3_aa: CASSYQGAVTEAFF
d_call: TRBD1
v_call: TRBV6-6